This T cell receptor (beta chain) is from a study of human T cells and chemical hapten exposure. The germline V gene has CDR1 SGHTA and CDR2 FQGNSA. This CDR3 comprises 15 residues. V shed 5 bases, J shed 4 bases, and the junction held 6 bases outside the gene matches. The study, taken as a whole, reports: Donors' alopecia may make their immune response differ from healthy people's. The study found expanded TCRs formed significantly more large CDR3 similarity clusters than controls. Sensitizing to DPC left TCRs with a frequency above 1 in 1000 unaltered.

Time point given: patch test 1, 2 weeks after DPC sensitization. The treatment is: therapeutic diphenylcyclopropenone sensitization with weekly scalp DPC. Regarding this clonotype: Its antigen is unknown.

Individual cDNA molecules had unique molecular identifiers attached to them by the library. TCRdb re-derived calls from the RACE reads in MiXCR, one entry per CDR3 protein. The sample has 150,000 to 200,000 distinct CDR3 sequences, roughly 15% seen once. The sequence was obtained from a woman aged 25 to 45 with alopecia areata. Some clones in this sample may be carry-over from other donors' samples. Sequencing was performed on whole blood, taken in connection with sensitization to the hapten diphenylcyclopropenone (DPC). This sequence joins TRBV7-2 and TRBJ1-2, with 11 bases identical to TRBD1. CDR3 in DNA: TGTGCCAGCAGCCCAGGACAGGGGGCGGCCTATGGCTACACCTTC. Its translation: CASSPGQGAAYGYTF.